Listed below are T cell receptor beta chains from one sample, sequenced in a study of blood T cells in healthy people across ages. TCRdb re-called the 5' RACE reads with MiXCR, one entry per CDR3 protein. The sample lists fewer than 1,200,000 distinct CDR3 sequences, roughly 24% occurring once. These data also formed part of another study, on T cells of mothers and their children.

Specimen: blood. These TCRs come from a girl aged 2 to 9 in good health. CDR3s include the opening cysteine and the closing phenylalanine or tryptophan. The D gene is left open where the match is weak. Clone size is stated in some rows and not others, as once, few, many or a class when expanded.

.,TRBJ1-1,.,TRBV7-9,TGTGCCAGCAGCCATTCGTCGGGTCGTCTGGGGGACTTTCCCTTT,CASSHSSGRLGDFPF
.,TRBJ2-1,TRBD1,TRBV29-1,TGCAGCGCCGGGTTCCAGGGGGTTGAGCAGTTCTTC,CSAGFQGVEQFF
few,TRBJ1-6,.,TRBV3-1,TGTGCCAGCAGCTACGGTCCAGGGAAGAATTCACCCCTCCACTTT,CASSYGPGKNSPLHF
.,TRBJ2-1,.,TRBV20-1,TGCAGTGCTGGAGGACGGGGGCCCAAATACAATGAGCAGTTCTTC,CSAGGRGPKYNEQFF
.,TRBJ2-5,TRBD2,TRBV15,TGTGCCACCAGCAGAGGGGCGCTAGCGGGAGGTCGAGAGACCCAGTACTTC,CATSRGALAGGRETQYF
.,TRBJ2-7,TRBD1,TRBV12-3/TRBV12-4,TGTGCCAGCAGTTGGGGACAGGGCCGGGACGAGCAGTACTTC,CASSWGQGRDEQYF
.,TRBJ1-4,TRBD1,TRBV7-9,TGTGCCAGCAGCTTGGATCGGGACAGGGATTTAAGAATGATCTATTTT,CASSLDRDRDLRMIYF
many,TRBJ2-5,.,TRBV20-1,TGCAGTGGACATTTGCTAGAGAAGCAGAAGGAAGAGACCCAGTACTTC,CSGHLLEKQKEETQYF
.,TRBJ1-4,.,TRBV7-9,TGTCCAAGGGGGAGGCCGAATGGAAAACTGTTTTTT,CPRGRPNGKLFF
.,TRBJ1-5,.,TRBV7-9,TGTGCCAGCAGCTCTATATTTACCAATCAGCCCCAGCATTTT,CASSSIFTNQPQHF
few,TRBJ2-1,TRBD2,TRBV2,TGTGCCAGCAGTGATGGGTTAGCGGGACACAATGAGCAGTTCTTC,CASSDGLAGHNEQFF
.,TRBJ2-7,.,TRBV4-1,TGCGCCAGCAGCCAAGTTCTGCGGGCCTCCTACGAGCAGTACTTC,CASSQVLRASYEQYF
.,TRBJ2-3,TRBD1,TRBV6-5,TGTGCCAGCAGTTACTCGGCTTGGGGACAGGGAGGCACAGATACGCAGTATTTT,CASSYSAWGQGGTDTQYF
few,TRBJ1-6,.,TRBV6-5,TGTGCCAGCAGTTACTTCCAGGGGAGAACACCCCTCCACTTT,CASSYFQGRTPLHF
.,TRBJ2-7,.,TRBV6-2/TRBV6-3,TGTGCCAGCAGTTACGGGGGCGAATCCCCCTACGAGCAGTACTTC,CASSYGGESPYEQYF
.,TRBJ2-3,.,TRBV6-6,TGTGCCAGCAGTTACTTGGCAACAGGTACGCAGTATTTT,CASSYLATGTQYF
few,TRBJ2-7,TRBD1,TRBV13,TGTGCCAGCAGCCTGCGACATCCGGACAGGGGGCGGTCAATAGAGCAGTACTTC,CASSLRHPDRGRSIEQYF
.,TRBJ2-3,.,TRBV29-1,TGCAGCCAGACCGGGACATCCTCAGATACGCAGTATTTT,CSQTGTSSDTQYF
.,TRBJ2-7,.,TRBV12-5,TGTGCTAGTGGTATCCGATTAAACTACGAGCAGTACTTC,CASGIRLNYEQYF
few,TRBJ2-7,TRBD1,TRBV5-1,TGCGCCAGCAGCTCGGGGCAGGGGGCGCAGGTCGAGCAGTACTTC,CASSSGQGAQVEQYF
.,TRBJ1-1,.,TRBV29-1,TGCAGCATTTGGGAACAGACAGGCGGGGCTTTCTTT,CSIWEQTGGAFF
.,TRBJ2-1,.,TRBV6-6,TGTGCCAGCAGTTACTCGATTAGCCCTGAGGGTGAGCAGTTCTTC,CASSYSISPEGEQFF
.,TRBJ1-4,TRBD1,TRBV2,TGTGCCAGCAGTGCGTGGGACAGGGACGAAAAACTGTTTTTT,CASSAWDRDEKLFF
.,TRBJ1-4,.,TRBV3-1,TGTGCCAGCAGCCAAGGGGTTGATGAAAAACTGTTTTTT,CASSQGVDEKLFF
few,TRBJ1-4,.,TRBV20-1,TGCAGTGCTGGTGAAGAAAAACTGTTTTTT,CSAGEEKLFF
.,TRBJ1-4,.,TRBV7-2,TGTGCCAGCAGCTTAGACCCGGGAATGACTAATGAAAAACTGTTTTTT,CASSLDPGMTNEKLFF
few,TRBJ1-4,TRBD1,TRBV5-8,TGTGCCAGCCACTCCCAGGGGGCGGATGAAAAACTGTTTTTT,CASHSQGADEKLFF
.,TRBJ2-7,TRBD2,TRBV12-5,TGTGCTAGTGGTTTAGTAGGGACTAGCGGGAGCGGAACCCAACCTTACGAGCAGTACTTC,CASGLVGTSGSGTQPYEQYF
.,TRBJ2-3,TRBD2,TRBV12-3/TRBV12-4,TGTGCCACCGAGGGGCGGGGGGGAACAGATACGCAGTATTTT,CATEGRGGTDTQYF
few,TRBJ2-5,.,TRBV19,TGTGCCAGTAGTATGCGAGGGGCCATTAAAGAGACCCAGTACTTC,CASSMRGAIKETQYF
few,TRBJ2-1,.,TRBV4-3,TGCGCCAGCAGCCACTTGGTGAGGGTCTCCTACAATGAGCAGTTCTTC,CASSHLVRVSYNEQFF
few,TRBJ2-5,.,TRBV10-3,TGTGCCATCAGTGAGCCCTCTAGGAACCAGTACTTC,CAISEPSRNQYF
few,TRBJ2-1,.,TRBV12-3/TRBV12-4,TGTGCCAGCGATAGGGGGTACAATGAGCAGTTCTTC,CASDRGYNEQFF
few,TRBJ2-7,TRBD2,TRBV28,TGTGCCAGAGCTAGCGGGAGGAGGTACGAGCAGTACTTC,CARASGRRYEQYF
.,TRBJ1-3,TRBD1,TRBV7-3,TGTGCCAGCAGTTCCAGGGGGCGAGGAAACACCATATATTTT,CASSSRGRGNTIYF
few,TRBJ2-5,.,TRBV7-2,TGTGCCAGCAGCGCCCGCGTGGAGACCCAGTACTTC,CASSARVETQYF
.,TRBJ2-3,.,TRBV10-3,TGTGCCATCAGTGATGGGACCACAGATACGCAGTATTTT,CAISDGTTDTQYF
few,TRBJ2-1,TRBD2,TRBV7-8,TGTGCCAGCAGCGCGGGACTAGCGGATGACAATGAGCAGTTCTTC,CASSAGLADDNEQFF
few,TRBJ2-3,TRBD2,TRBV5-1,TGCGCCAGCAGCCCAATACTAGCGGGAGGCACAGATACGCAGTATTTT,CASSPILAGGTDTQYF
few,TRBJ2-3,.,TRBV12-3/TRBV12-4,TGTGCCAGCACAAGGGGACTGGCGGCAGATACGCAGTATTTT,CASTRGLAADTQYF
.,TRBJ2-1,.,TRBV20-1,TGCAGTGCTTCCCTCCCCTTCGCGTACTCCTACAATGAGCAGTTCTTC,CSASLPFAYSYNEQFF
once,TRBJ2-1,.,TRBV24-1,TGTGCCACCAATAGGGGAGAGCAGTTCTTC,CATNRGEQFF
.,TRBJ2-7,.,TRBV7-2,TGTGCCAGCAGCTTAGATCTAGGGGCTGTCAGGGGCCACGAGCAGTACTTC,CASSLDLGAVRGHEQYF
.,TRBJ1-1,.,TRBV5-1,TGCGCCAGCAGCTTGATTCTCGGCGGAAAGAACACTGAAGCTTTCTTT,CASSLILGGKNTEAFF
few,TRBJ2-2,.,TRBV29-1,TGCAGCGCCACTACAATGGGGGAGCTGTTTTTT,CSATTMGELFF
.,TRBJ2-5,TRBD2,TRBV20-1,TGCAGTGCCACCTCGGAGCTAGCGGTACAAGAGACCCAGTACTTC,CSATSELAVQETQYF
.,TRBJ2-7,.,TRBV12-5,TGTGCTAGTGGTTCCAGCAATCGGCCGAAGTACGAGCAGTACTTC,CASGSSNRPKYEQYF
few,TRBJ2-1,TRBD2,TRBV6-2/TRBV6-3,TGTGCCAGCAATTTGTGGACTAGCGGGGGTGGGGAGCAGTTCTTC,CASNLWTSGGGEQFF
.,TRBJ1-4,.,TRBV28,TGTGCCACCTACCTGCGGAGTAGGAGGCGGGAAAAACTGTTTTTT,CATYLRSRRREKLFF
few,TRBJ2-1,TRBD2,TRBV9,TGTGCCAGCAGGCCGGCGGGGGGTTACAATGAGCAGTTCTTC,CASRPAGGYNEQFF